The 19 T cell receptor beta chains in this list originate from one sample, sequenced in a study. Treg sorting used a CD4+CD25+CD127-/low gate. TCRdb re-called the 5' RACE reads through MiXCR, storing one row per CDR3 protein. The sample has 30,000 to 35,000 distinct CDR3 sequences, roughly 27% seen once. The sample was tumor-infiltrating Tregs sorted from the breast tumor. Every receptor here comes from a female donor with breast cancer.

Only one count was recorded for this clonotype. This chain connects TRBV4-1 to TRBJ1-3, with D possibly matching TRBD1 (6 bases). Germline CDR1 is MGHRA and CDR2 is YSYEKL. This CDR3 has 14 residues. Deletions cut 7 bases from V and 4 bases from J, with 14 bases between. The CDR3 reads CASTNTGTGNTIYF. The DNA for the CDR3 is TGCGCCAGCACCAACACAGGGACGGGAAACACCATATATTTT.

The chain is built from TRBV7-2 and TRBJ2-4; TRBD2 agrees at 11 bases. V shed 4 bases, J shed 1 base, and the junction held 6 bases outside the gene matches. The CDR3 contains 17 residues. Germline loops: CDR1 SGHTA, CDR2 FQGNSA. The CDR3 protein is CASSSTLAGGAKNIQYF. In nucleotides, the CDR3 is TGTGCCAGCAGCTCTACCCTAGCGGGAGGCGCCAAAAACATTCAGTACTTC.

This clonotype was seen repeatedly, ten times or more. The rearrangement uses TRBV27 and TRBJ2-4; TRBD2 aligns across 7 bases. The CDR3 covers 16 residues. The germline V gene has CDR1 MNHEY and CDR2 SMNVEV (reference sequence). V lost 5 bases and J lost 0; bases outside the gene matches: 7. The CDR3 region is CASSGGVFEAKNIQYF. DNA for the CDR3: TGTGCCAGCAGTGGGGGGGTTTTCGAAGCCAAAAACATTCAGTACTTC.

This clonotype appeared once. A read error is possible here, since a much larger clone lies one base away. The V call is TRBV4-2, the J call TRBJ2-7; D gene ambiguous. Looked up from germline, CDR1 is LGHNA and CDR2 is YNFKEQ. Trimming took off 5 bases at V and 0 bases at J, with 11 bases between the two ends. The CDR3 is made up of 14 amino acids. Here the CDR3 DNA reads TGTGCCAGCAGCGCCGGCCTCAGCTCCTACGAGCAGTACTTC. Translated: CASSAGLSSYEQYF.

V is TRBV15 and J is TRBJ2-1; TRBD2 matches at 10 bases. The CDR3 length is 16 residues. Unmatched junction bases numbered 5, after V lost 2 bases and J lost 4 bases. CDR1 LNHNV and CDR2 YYDKDF come from the germline V gene (reference sequence). Here the CDR3 DNA reads TGTGCCACCAGCAGATTCAAGCGGGAGGGATACAATGAGCAGTTCTTC. This encodes CATSRFKREGYNEQFF. Variable domain in full (rest from reference TRBV15 and TRBJ2-1): DAMVIQNPRYQVTQFGKPVTLSCSQTLNHNVMYWYQQKSSQAPKLLFHYYDKDFNNEADTPDNFQSRRPNTSFCFLDIRSPGLGDTAMYLCATSRFKREGYNEQFFGPGTRLTVL.

The sample holds many counts of this clonotype. The chain combines TRBV5-6 with TRBJ1-2; D is unclear. Germline CDR1 SGHDT, CDR2 YYEEEE. V lost 4 bases and J lost 6, with 10 bases in between. The CDR3 has 12 residues. The CDR3, as DNA: TGTGCCAGCAGCGTTCGGTTGGATGGCTACACCTTC. Amino acid sequence: CASSVRLDGYTF.

The chain uses TRBV2 and TRBJ1-3, with D maybe TRBD1 (6 bases). The CDR3 length is 16 residues. V lost 6 bases, J lost 0 bases, and 15 bases lay in between. In germline, CDR1 is SNHLY, CDR2 FYNNEI. The CDR3 DNA is TGTGCCAGCAGCCCCCCGGGGACACTCTCTGGAAACACCATATATTTT. This codes for CASSPPGTLSGNTIYF.

This clonotype was seen repeatedly, ten times or more. V is TRBV10-3 and J is TRBJ2-7, with TRBD1 matching over 9 bases. CDR3 length equals 14 residues. Trimming at V came to 2 bases and at J to 2 bases, leaving 1 base not matched to a gene. Looked up from germline, CDR1 is ENHRY and CDR2 is SYGVKD. Here the CDR3 reads CAISEGQGTYEQYF. Written as DNA, the CDR3 is TGTGCCATCAGTGAGGGACAGGGGACCTACGAGCAGTACTTC.

The chain carries TRBV20-1 and TRBJ1-1, with TRBD1 matching over 7 bases. Germline loops: CDR1 DFQATT, CDR2 SNEGSKA (reference sequence). After removal of 1 base from V and 4 bases from J, the junction contained 9 bases not matched to a gene. CDR3 size: 15 residues. CDR3 sequence: CSARAMNRGGTEAFF. For the CDR3, the DNA is TGCAGTGCTAGAGCTATGAACAGGGGTGGCACTGAAGCTTTCTTT.

Only a few counts were recorded for this clonotype. The CDR3 is CASMDPGWGNQPQHF. As DNA, the CDR3 is TGTGCCAGTATGGATCCAGGGTGGGGCAATCAGCCCCAGCATTTT. This chain links TRBV19 with TRBJ1-5; a possible D gene is TRBD1 (5 bases). Germline V gene sequence: CDR1 LNHDA, CDR2 SQIVND (reference sequence). V was cut by 7 bases and J by 2 bases, with 15 bases left in between. The CDR3 consists of 15 residues.

This clonotype was seen more than once but under ten times. A much larger clonotype is one base distant, so this may be a read error. V gene TRBV5-1 combines with J gene TRBJ2-3, with TRBD2 matching 8 bases. Germline-derived CDR1 and CDR2 are SGHRS and YFSETQ. J gave up 4 bases and V 0 bases, and 4 bases lay outside the gene matches. The CDR3 consists of 15 residues. The CDR3, as DNA: TGCGCCAGCAGCTTGGGACTAGCGCGAGCAGATACGCAGTATTTT. Protein sequence: CASSLGLARADTQYF. Full variable domain (missing parts from reference TRBV5-1 and TRBJ2-3): KAGVTQTPRYLIKTRGQQVTLSCSPISGHRSVSWYQQTPGQGLQFLFEYFSETQRNKGNFPGRFSGRQFSNSRSEMNVSTLELGDSALYLCASSLGLARADTQYFGPGTRLTVL.

The chain has TRBV20-1 and TRBJ2-1, with no clear D. CDR3 length equals 15 residues. Germline V CDR1 and CDR2: DFQATT, SNEGSKA (reference sequence). Between the trimmed V and J ends, which lost 6 bases and 3 bases, there was a span of 18 bases. CDR3 DNA sequence: TGCAGTGCGCAGACAAACTCCGGTCGCTACAATGAGCAGTTCTTC. Its protein is CSAQTNSGRYNEQFF.

The table lists this clonotype with many counts. The chain is built from TRBV12-3 or TRBV12-4 and TRBJ2-1, with 8 bases that match TRBD2. Losses at the gene ends were 5 bases for V and 2 bases for J; bases not matched to a gene: 8. The CDR3 runs to 16 residues. The CDR3 DNA follows: TGTGCCAGCAGTCCACGTAGCGGGGCTCCCTACAATGAGCAGTTCTTC. It translates to CASSPRSGAPYNEQFF.

This clonotype was seen repeatedly, ten times or more. The chain employs TRBV3-1 and TRBJ2-1; 12 nucleotides agree with TRBD2. CDR1 is LGHDT and CDR2 is YNNKEL in the germline V gene (reference sequence). The CDR3 has 14 residues. V lost 7 bases, J lost 9 bases, and 7 bases stayed unmatched. CDR3 loop: CASTLAGGATEQFF. The DNA of the CDR3 is TGTGCCAGCACACTAGCGGGAGGTGCCACTGAGCAGTTCTTC.

This clonotype rates as medium-sized. The chain joins TRBV24-1 to TRBJ2-1, with D hard to call. Germline CDR1 KGHDR, CDR2 SFDVKD. The ends were cut back, 7 bases at V and 3 bases at J, with 15 bases in the middle. This CDR3 is built from 15 residues. The CDR3 DNA follows: TGTGCCACCAGGGACGGTTCAACCTTCTACAATGAGCAGTTCTTC. Amino acids: CATRDGSTFYNEQFF.

This clonotype was detected only a few times. This rearrangement joins TRBV6-5 to TRBJ1-1; the match to TRBD1 covers 11 bases. After removal of 2 bases from V and 6 bases from J, the junction contained 5 bases not matched to a gene. Germline values: CDR1 MNHEY, CDR2 SVGAGI. The CDR3 has 15 residues. The CDR3 DNA reads TGTGCCAGCAGTTACCCGGACAGGGGGCGGCCTGAAGCTTTCTTT. Residues: CASSYPDRGRPEAFF.

This clonotype was seen ten or more times. J is TRBJ2-7 and V is TRBV20-1; 7 positions match TRBD2. Germline values: CDR1 DFQATT, CDR2 SNEGSKA (reference sequence). V dropped 0 bases and J dropped 2; count of bases not matched to a gene: 7. This CDR3 is 15 amino acids long. Here the CDR3 reads CSARDLGGTPYEQYF. For the CDR3, the DNA is TGCAGTGCTAGAGATTTGGGAGGGACCCCCTACGAGCAGTACTTC.

This chain's CDR3 is CASSYGGSLYNEQFF. CDR3 DNA sequence: TGTGCCAGCAGTTACGGGGGGAGCCTCTACAATGAGCAGTTCTTC. The V and J genes are TRBV6-6 and TRBJ2-1; D might be TRBD2 (6 bases). V was shortened by 2 bases and J by 3 bases, with 11 bases between the two germline ends. CDR3 length: 15 amino acids. The germline V gene has CDR1 MNHNY and CDR2 SVGAGI (reference sequence).

This clonotype has only one observation. This sequence joins TRBV20-1 and TRBJ1-2; D call uncertain. Per germline, CDR1 DFQATT and CDR2 SNEGSKA (reference sequence). Trimming took off 5 bases at V and 4 bases at J, with 14 bases between the two ends. The CDR3 length is 13 residues. CDR3 protein: CSAPSLSSYGYTF. CDR3 nucleotides: TGCAGTGCTCCCAGTCTATCCTCCTATGGCTACACCTTC.